This T cell receptor beta chain was retrieved from a study of early T cells in non-severe SARS-CoV-2 infection. Study in general: With bulk RNA from unsorted whole blood as input, sequencing yielded unpaired chains.

Study-wide results and limits: Anti-spike CD8 responses were favored in VDJdb matching, and private and CD4 specificities were missed.

Ten or more counts support this clonotype. Its antigen is undetermined. Unique molecular identifiers (one per individual cDNA molecule) were attached. TCRdb itself ran the 5' RACE reads through MiXCR, one entry per CDR3 protein. The sample includes 85,000 to 100,000 distinct CDR3 sequences, over 15% of them seen just once. V dropped 4 bases and J dropped 5; count of bases not matched to a gene: 10. The CDR3 is made up of 15 amino acids. This sequence was found in an adult who was a healthcare worker with PCR-confirmed SARS-CoV-2 infection or an uninfected control (not recorded which). The chain employs TRBV5-3 and TRBJ2-3, with 7 bases aligning to TRBD1. TRBV5-3 is designated an ORF whose function remains uncertain. Input material: whole blood. DNA for the CDR3: TGTGCCAGAAGCCTACGACAGGGTGTCAGAGATACGCAGTATTTT. It is translated as CARSLRQGVRDTQYF.